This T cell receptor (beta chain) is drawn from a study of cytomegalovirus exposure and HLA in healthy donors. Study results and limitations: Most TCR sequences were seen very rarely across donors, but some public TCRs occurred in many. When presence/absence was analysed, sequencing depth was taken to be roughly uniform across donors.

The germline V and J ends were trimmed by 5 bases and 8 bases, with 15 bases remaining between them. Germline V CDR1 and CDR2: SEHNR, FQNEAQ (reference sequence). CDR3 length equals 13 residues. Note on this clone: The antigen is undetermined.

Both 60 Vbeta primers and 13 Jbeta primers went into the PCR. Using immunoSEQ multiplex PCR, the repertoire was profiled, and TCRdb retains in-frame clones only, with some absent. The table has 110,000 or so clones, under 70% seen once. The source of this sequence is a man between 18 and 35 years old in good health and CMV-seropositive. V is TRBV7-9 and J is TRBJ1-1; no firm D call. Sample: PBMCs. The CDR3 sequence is CASSRSDFSEAFF. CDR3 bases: TGTGCCAGCAGCCGGTCAGACTTTAGCGAAGCTTTCTTT.